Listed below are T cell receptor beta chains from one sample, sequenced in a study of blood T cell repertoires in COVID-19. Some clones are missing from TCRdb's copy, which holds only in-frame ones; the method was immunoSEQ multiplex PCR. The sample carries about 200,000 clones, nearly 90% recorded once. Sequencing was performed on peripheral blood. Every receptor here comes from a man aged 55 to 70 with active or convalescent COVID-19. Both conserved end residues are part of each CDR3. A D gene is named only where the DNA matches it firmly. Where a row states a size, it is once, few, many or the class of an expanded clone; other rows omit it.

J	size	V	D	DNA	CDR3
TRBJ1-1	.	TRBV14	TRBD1	TGTGCCAGCAGCCAGGAGCGGACAGGGGGAATGAACACTGAAGCTTTCTTT	CASSQERTGGMNTEAFF
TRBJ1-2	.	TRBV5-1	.	TGCGCCAGCAGCGCAACGGGGGGAGCCGGCTACACCTTC	CASSATGGAGYTF
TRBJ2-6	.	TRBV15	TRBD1	TGTGCCACCAGCAGAGGTAGGGGACAGGGGGCGCGCGGGGCCAACGTCCTGACTTTC	CATSRGRGQGARGANVLTF
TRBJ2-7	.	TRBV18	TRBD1	TGTGCCAGCTCATCGGCGGCCCGTGGGACAGGGGTCGAGCAGTACTTC	CASSSAARGTGVEQYF
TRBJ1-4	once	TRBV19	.	TGTGCCAGTAGTCCAAGCGGGGTGAAGGAAAAACTGTTTTTT	CASSPSGVKEKLFF
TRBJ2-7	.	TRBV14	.	TGTGCCAGCAGCCAAGATGGTCGGGGTAGAGGGGAGCAGTACTTC	CASSQDGRGRGEQYF
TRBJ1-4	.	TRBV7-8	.	TGTGCCAGCAGCTTGAACAGAGCTAATGAAAAACTGTTTTTT	CASSLNRANEKLFF
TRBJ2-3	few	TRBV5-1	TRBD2	TGCGCCAGCAGCTTAGGGACTAGTACGGCAGATACGCAGTATTTT	CASSLGTSTADTQYF
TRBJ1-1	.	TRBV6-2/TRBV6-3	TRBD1	TGTGCCAGCAGCCCAGGACAGGGATCGACTGAAGCTTTCTTT	CASSPGQGSTEAFF
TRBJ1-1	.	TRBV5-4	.	TGTGCCAGCAGCCGTGCGGGGGTAAATACGAACACTGAAGCTTTCTTT	CASSRAGVNTNTEAFF
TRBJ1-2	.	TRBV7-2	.	TGTGCCAGCAGCCCCGGCGCAGGGGAGAACTATGGCTACACCTTC	CASSPGAGENYGYTF
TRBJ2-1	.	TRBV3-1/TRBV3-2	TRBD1	TGTGCCAGCAGCCAAGTCACCGGGACAGGGGCCCTCTACAATGAGCAGTTCTTC	CASSQVTGTGALYNEQFF
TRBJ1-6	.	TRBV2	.	TGTGCCAGCAGTGAAGCCAGAAGCTCCTATAATTCACCCCTCCACTTT	CASSEARSSYNSPLHF
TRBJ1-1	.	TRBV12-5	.	TGTGCTAGTGGTTATCAGGACAAATTGACCCCTGAAGCTTTCTTT	CASGYQDKLTPEAFF
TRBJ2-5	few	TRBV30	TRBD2	TGTGCCTGGAGTGTTGGTCTAGCGGGGGGGCGGGAGACCCAGTACTTC	CAWSVGLAGGRETQYF
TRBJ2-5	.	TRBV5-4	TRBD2	TGTGCCAGCAGCTTGAAGGTAGCGGGGGCCCAAGAGACCCAGTACTTC	CASSLKVAGAQETQYF
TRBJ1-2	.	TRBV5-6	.	TGTGCCAGCAGCTTGGATAGGGAGGAAATACACACCTTC	CASSLDREEIHTF
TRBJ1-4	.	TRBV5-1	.	TGCGCCAGCAGCTTGGATTACGGACAAGAAACACTGTTTTTT	CASSLDYGQETLFF
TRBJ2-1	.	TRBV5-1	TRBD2	TGCGCCAGCAGCTTTATAGCGGGGGGTTCTTATGAGCAGTTCTTC	CASSFIAGGSYEQFF
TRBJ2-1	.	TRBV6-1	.	TGTGCCAGCAGTGAGATCGGGGGAATTGAGCAGTTCTTC	CASSEIGGIEQFF
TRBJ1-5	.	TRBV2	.	TGTGCCAGCAGGGAAACAGCTGGCAATCAGCCCCAGCATTTT	CASRETAGNQPQHF
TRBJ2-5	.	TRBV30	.	TGTGCCTGGAGCGCCAGGGTGAGCGAGACCCAGTACTTC	CAWSARVSETQYF
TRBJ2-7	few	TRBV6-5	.	TGTGCCAGCAGGACATCCTACGAGCAGTACTTC	CASRTSYEQYF
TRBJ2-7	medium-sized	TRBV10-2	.	TGCGCCAGCCGGGACATCGAGGGGGACTACGAGCAGTACTTC	CASRDIEGDYEQYF
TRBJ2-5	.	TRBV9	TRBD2	TGTGCCAGCAGCGTAGGGACGGGGGGGCTACAAGAGACCCAGTACTTC	CASSVGTGGLQETQYF
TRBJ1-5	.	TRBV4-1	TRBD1	TGCGCCAGCAGCCGTACTGGACAGGGTAATCAGCCCCAGCATTTT	CASSRTGQGNQPQHF
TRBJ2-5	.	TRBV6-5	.	TGTGCCAGCAGTTACTCGAAGCCCTGGATCGGGGAGACCCAGTACTTC	CASSYSKPWIGETQYF
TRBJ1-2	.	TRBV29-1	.	TGCAGCGTTCGTCGGCGGGCAGGTGGCTACACCTTC	CSVRRRAGGYTF
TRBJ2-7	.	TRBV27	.	TGTGCCAGCAGCCGTATTCTGGGGCCCGCCAGGGATAGGTGCTCCTACGAGCAGTACTTC	CASSRILGPARDRCSYEQYF
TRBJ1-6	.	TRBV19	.	TGTGCCAGTAGTACCCGGTGGGAAGGGGATTCACCCCTCCACTTT	CASSTRWEGDSPLHF
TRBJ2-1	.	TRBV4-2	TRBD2	TGTGCCAGCAGCCGCGGGGGGACGTACAATGAGCAGTTCTTC	CASSRGGTYNEQFF
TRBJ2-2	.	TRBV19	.	TGTGCCAGTAACACAGGGGGGGGCACCGGGGAGCTGTTTTTT	CASNTGGGTGELFF
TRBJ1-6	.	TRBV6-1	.	TGTGCCAGCAGTGAAGTCAGGGATTCACCCCTCCACTTT	CASSEVRDSPLHF
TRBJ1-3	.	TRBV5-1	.	TGCGCCAGCAGCCAGCCGGGATCTGGAAACACCATATATTTT	CASSQPGSGNTIYF
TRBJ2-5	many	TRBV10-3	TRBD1	TGTGCCATCAGTGAATACCGGGACAGACAAGAGACCCAGTACTTC	CAISEYRDRQETQYF
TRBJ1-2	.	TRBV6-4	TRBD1	TGTGCCAGCAGTGACTCGATACAGGGGGAGCGTGGCTACACCTTC	CASSDSIQGERGYTF
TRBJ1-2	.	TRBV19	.	TGTGCCAGTAGCGCCGACAGAAACGATGGCTACACCTTC	CASSADRNDGYTF
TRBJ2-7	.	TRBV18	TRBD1	TGTGCCAGCTCACCGACAGGGAAACAAGGGCAGTACTTC	CASSPTGKQGQYF
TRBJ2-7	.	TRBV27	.	TGTGCCAGCCTTAATAACGAGCAGTACTTC	CASLNNEQYF
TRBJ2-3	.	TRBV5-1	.	TGCGCCAGCAGCTCCGGGGGTTCAGATACGCAGTATTTT	CASSSGGSDTQYF
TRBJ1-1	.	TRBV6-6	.	TGTGCCAGCAGTTACTCGAGGTCCCAGGGGTCGGGAGCTTTCTTT	CASSYSRSQGSGAFF
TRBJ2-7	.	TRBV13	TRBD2	TGTGCCAGCAGCCCCCGCGGGAGCTCCTACGAGCAGTACTTC	CASSPRGSSYEQYF
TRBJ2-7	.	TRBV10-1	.	TGCGCCAGCAGTAACAGGCTCCACGAGCAGTACTTC	CASSNRLHEQYF
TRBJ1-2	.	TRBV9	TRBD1	TGTGCCAGCTCAAGGGGACAGGGGGATGGCTACACCTTC	CASSRGQGDGYTF
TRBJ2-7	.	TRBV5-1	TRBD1	TGCGCCAGCAGAGAGACAGGGGCCTACGAGCAGTACTTC	CASRETGAYEQYF